The 32 T cell receptor beta chains presented below share a single source sample, sequenced in a study of blood T cell repertoires in COVID-19. Clones were sequenced by immunoSEQ multiplex PCR, and TCRdb holds only the in-frame ones, with some missing. The sample holds about 58,000 clones, 75% to 90% seen once. Sequences were obtained from peripheral blood. The receptors come from a human donor in a cohort sampled during active COVID-19.

DNA of the CDR3: TGTGCCAGCAGCCAAGAGGGTCAGAGCGCAGATACGCAGTATTTT. Protein product: CASSQEGQSADTQYF. This chain links TRBV3-1 (or the pseudogene TRBV3-2) with TRBJ2-3; D remains unclear. Trimming pared 0 bases from V and 4 bases from J, leaving 11 bases between. The germline V gene has CDR1 LGHDT and CDR2 YNNKEL (reference sequence). The CDR3 sequence is 15 residues long.

The V gene is TRBV10-3, the J gene TRBJ2-7, with TRBD1 matching over 7 bases. The CDR3 covers 13 residues. In germline, CDR1 is ENHRY, CDR2 SYGVKD. After removal of 6 bases from V and 6 bases from J, the junction contained 8 bases not matched to a gene. The CDR3 here is CAISPPDRVEQYF. The CDR3 nucleotides read TGTGCCATCAGCCCACCAGACAGGGTCGAGCAGTACTTC.

CDR3 amino acids: CASSIEGQGAKLSKNIQYF. Written as DNA, the CDR3 is TGTGCCAGTAGTATCGAAGGACAGGGGGCGAAACTTAGCAAAAACATTCAGTACTTC. The V call is TRBV19, the J call TRBJ2-4, with 11 bases lining up with TRBD1. The CDR3 is made up of 19 amino acids. The V segment lost 3 bases and the J segment 3 bases; nucleotides outside the gene matches: 13. CDR1 is LNHDA, CDR2 SQIVND, per germline (reference sequence).

The chain has TRBV2 and TRBJ1-5; no firm D call. Germline values: CDR1 SNHLY, CDR2 FYNNEI. The CDR3 loop spans 14 amino acids. V was shortened by 3 bases and J by 6 bases, with 12 bases between the two germline ends. The CDR3 protein is CASSDLSGIQPQHF. CDR3 in DNA: TGTGCCAGCAGTGATCTGTCGGGGATTCAGCCCCAGCATTTT.

V gene TRBV5-5 combines with J gene TRBJ1-1; D ambiguous. The CDR3 sequence is 15 residues long. The germline V and J ends were trimmed by 4 bases and 0 bases, with 13 bases remaining between them. Germline-derived CDR1 and CDR2 are SGHKS and YYEKEE (reference sequence). CDR3 DNA: TGTGCCAGCAGCCTCTATCATTCCATGAACACTGAAGCTTTCTTT. This encodes CASSLYHSMNTEAFF.

This clone was observed a handful of times. CDR3 region: CASSEATGPGELFF. CDR3 bases: TGTGCCAGCAGTGAAGCGACAGGACCCGGGGAGCTGTTTTTT. The chain joins TRBV2 to TRBJ2-2; D is perhaps TRBD1 (6 bases). The ends were cut back, 0 bases at V and 6 bases at J, with 8 bases in the middle. Per the germline V gene, CDR1 is SNHLY and CDR2 is FYNNEI. This CDR3 contains 14 residues.

The V call is TRBV9, the J call TRBJ2-1, with D perhaps matching TRBD1 (5 bases). V was cut by 4 bases and J by 8 bases, with 19 bases left in between. The CDR3 consists of 15 residues. The V gene's germline CDR1 is SGDLS and CDR2 YYNGEE. The CDR3 nucleotides read TGTGCCAGCAGCCTAAGCCCCGAGACAGTGCATGAGCAGTTCTTC. Translated, it gives CASSLSPETVHEQFF.

This clone was recorded once. This chain connects TRBV5-1 to TRBJ2-2; TRBD1 matches 7 bases. Germline trimming cut 3 bases from V and 0 bases from J; bases unmatched to any gene: 2. This CDR3 spans 15 amino acids. Per germline, CDR1 SGHRS and CDR2 YFSETQ. The CDR3 coding sequence is TGCGCCAGCAGCTGGGACAGCTCGAACACCGGGGAGCTGTTTTTT. It specifies CASSWDSSNTGELFF. Filled out from reference TRBV5-1 and TRBJ2-2, the complete variable domain reads KAGVTQTPRYLIKTRGQQVTLSCSPISGHRSVSWYQQTPGQGLQFLFEYFSETQRNKGNFPGRFSGRQFSNSRSEMNVSTLELGDSALYLCASSWDSSNTGELFFGEGSRLTVL.

The genes are TRBV6-5 and TRBJ1-1, with D possibly TRBD1 on 6 matching bases. Looked up from germline, CDR1 is MNHEY and CDR2 is SVGAGI. Trimming cost V 7 bases and J 1 base, with 13 bases left between them. The CDR3 totals 14 residues. DNA for the CDR3: TGTGCCAGCACCCGGGACAACCCGAACACTGAAGCTTTCTTT. Protein product: CASTRDNPNTEAFF.

The CDR3 nucleotides read TGTGCCAGCAGCTCCCGGACTCAGCGAGGTAGACTGGAGCAGTACTTC. Translated: CASSSRTQRGRLEQYF. The rearrangement uses TRBV7-8 and TRBJ2-7, with a possible D match to TRBD2 (5 bases). CDR1 is SGHVS and CDR2 is FQNEAQ in the germline V gene. V dropped 4 bases and J dropped 7 bases, with 23 bases sitting between them. The CDR3 runs to 16 residues. Filled out from reference TRBV7-8 and TRBJ2-7, the complete variable domain reads GAGVSQSPRYKVAKRGQDVALRCDPISGHVSLFWYQQALGQGPEFLTYFQNEAQLDKSGLPSDRFFAERPEGSVSTLKIQRTQQEDSAVYLCASSSRTQRGRLEQYFGPGTRLTVT.

This chain connects TRBV6-5 to TRBJ1-5, with D perhaps TRBD1 (6 bases). Trimming removed 8 bases at V and 0 bases at J, with 8 bases between. Germline loops: CDR1 MNHEY, CDR2 SVGAGI. CDR3 length: 13 amino acids. The CDR3 region has the DNA TGTGCCAGCCGGGACAATAGCAATCAGCCCCAGCATTTT. This gives the protein CASRDNSNQPQHF.

This chain joins TRBV28 and TRBJ2-4; TRBD1 aligns across 8 bases. Germline lookup yields CDR1 MDHEN and CDR2 SYDVKM. The CDR3 contains 14 residues. Trimming removed 7 bases from V and 7 bases from J; junction bases left unmatched: 9. The CDR3 DNA reads TGTGCCAGCACCCCCGGACAGGGATTGAACATTCAGTACTTC. It yields the protein CASTPGQGLNIQYF. Filled out from reference TRBV28 and TRBJ2-4, the complete variable domain reads DVKVTQSSRYLVKRTGEKVFLECVQDMDHENMFWYRQDPGLGLRLIYFSYDVKMKEKGDIPEGYSVSREKKERFSLILESASTNQTSMYLCASTPGQGLNIQYFGAGTRLSVL.

The chain links TRBV5-1 to TRBJ1-2; no clear D gene. Germline V gives CDR1 SGHRS, CDR2 YFSETQ. The CDR3 consists of 14 residues. V was cut by 0 bases and J by 1 base, with 7 bases left in between. CDR3 sequence (DNA): TGCGCCAGCAGCTTGGACGGTATTAACTATGGCTACACCTTC. Its translation: CASSLDGINYGYTF. Full variable domain (rest looked up from reference TRBV5-1 and TRBJ1-2): KAGVTQTPRYLIKTRGQQVTLSCSPISGHRSVSWYQQTPGQGLQFLFEYFSETQRNKGNFPGRFSGRQFSNSRSEMNVSTLELGDSALYLCASSLDGINYGYTFGSGTRLTVV.

The chain has TRBV19 and TRBJ2-7, with TRBD2 matching over 14 bases. The V gene end was trimmed by 6 bases and the J gene end by 0 bases; junction bases not matched to a gene: 10. The CDR3 contains 18 residues. The germline V gene encodes CDR1 LNHDA and CDR2 SQIVND (reference sequence). The CDR3 DNA follows: TGTGCCAGTAGGAACGCCGGGACTAGCGGGGGAAGCTCCTACGAGCAGTACTTC. This translates into CASRNAGTSGGSSYEQYF.

This rearrangement joins TRBV28 to TRBJ1-2; D uncertain. V lost 2 bases to trimming and J lost 2 bases, with 6 bases between them. CDR1 and CDR2 from the germline V gene are MDHEN and SYDVKM. This CDR3 is 13 amino acids long. The CDR3 sequence: CASSLGINYGYTF. CDR3 DNA: TGTGCCAGCAGTTTAGGCATAAACTATGGCTACACCTTC.

The chain recombines TRBV4-1 with TRBJ1-2; 7 bases agree with TRBD1. Germline V lookup: CDR1 MGHRA, CDR2 YSYEKL. J was trimmed by 0 bases and V by 4 bases; bases with no gene match: 5. The CDR3 runs to 15 residues. The CDR3 DNA reads as TGCGCCAGCAGCCGGGAGCAGGGGGCTAACTATGGCTACACCTTC. This gives the protein CASSREQGANYGYTF.

The chain has TRBV11-2 and TRBJ2-3, with D unresolved. In germline, CDR1 is SGHAT, CDR2 FQNNGV. V was clipped by 0 bases and J by 2 bases, with 9 bases between them. The CDR3 is 15 amino acids. The CDR3 nucleotides read TGTGCCAGCAGCTTAGAGTGGGCTAACACAGATACGCAGTATTTT. Its protein is CASSLEWANTDTQYF.

V is TRBV5-4 and J is TRBJ2-7, with D perhaps matching TRBD2 (6 bases). Trimming left V 3 bases short and J 3 bases short, with 13 bases between. The CDR3 is 14 residues long. The germline CDR1 and CDR2 sequences are SGHNT and YYREEE (reference sequence). The CDR3: CASSYLDGSYEQYF. Here the CDR3 DNA reads TGTGCCAGCAGCTACCTGGACGGGAGCTACGAGCAGTACTTC.

V and J are TRBV7-9 and TRBJ1-5, with 7 bases fitting TRBD1. V shed 1 base and J 7 bases; nucleotides not matched to a gene: 4. The CDR3 sequence is 14 residues long. Germline CDR1 is SEHNR and CDR2 is FQNEAQ (reference sequence). CDR3 amino acids: CASSLGQGGQPQHF. CDR3 nucleotides: TGTGCCAGCAGCTTAGGACAGGGAGGACAGCCCCAGCATTTT.

A few counts support this clone. The chain is built from TRBV5-1 and TRBJ1-1, with unresolved D. Germline CDR1 and CDR2: SGHRS and YFSETQ. Trimming stripped 1 base from V and 0 bases from J, with 7 bases between. This CDR3 comprises 14 residues. CDR3 region: CASSLTAVNTEAFF. CDR3 in DNA: TGCGCCAGCAGCTTGACGGCGGTGAACACTGAAGCTTTCTTT.

At least ten counts were recorded for this clone. CDR3 DNA sequence: TGTGCCTGGAGTACGGGGACAGGGAATTCACCCCTCCACTTT. This sequence encodes CAWSTGTGNSPLHF. The chain joins TRBV30 to TRBJ1-6; 9 positions agree with TRBD1. V trimming: 2 bases; J trimming: 7 bases; junction bases outside the gene matches: 3. CDR3 length: 14 residues. Germline V gene sequence: CDR1 GTSNPN, CDR2 SVGIG (reference sequence).

The chain links TRBV9 to TRBJ1-1; TRBD1 matches 7 bases. V trimming: 3 bases; J trimming: 4 bases; junction bases outside the gene matches: 6. Germline CDR1 reads SGDLS; CDR2 reads YYNGEE. This CDR3 is built from 14 residues. CDR3 region: CASSDRRGRTEAFF. Here the CDR3 DNA reads TGTGCCAGCAGCGACAGGAGGGGGCGCACTGAAGCTTTCTTT.

This clone has a single count. As DNA, the CDR3 is TGTGCCAGCAGTTATGCAGTAGCCAAAAACATTCAGTACTTC. It encodes CASSYAVAKNIQYF. The chain has TRBV14 and TRBJ2-4; D unclear. Between the trimmed V and J ends, which lost 6 bases and 0 bases, there was a span of 9 bases. This CDR3 region has 14 residues. From germline, CDR1 is SGHDN and CDR2 FVKESK. The complete variable domain, with remaining parts taken from reference TRBV14 and TRBJ2-4, reads EAGVTQFPSHSVIEKGQTVTLRCDPISGHDNLYWYRRVMGKEIKFLLHFVKESKQDESGMPNNRFLAERTGGTYSTLKVQPAELEDSGVYFCASSYAVAKNIQYFGAGTRLSVL.

The chain is built from TRBV7-8 and TRBJ1-3; 7 nucleotides agree with TRBD1. V shed 2 bases and J 0 bases; nucleotides not matched to a gene: 4. This CDR3 is built from 16 residues. Per the germline V gene, CDR1 is SGHVS and CDR2 is FQNEAQ. For the CDR3, the DNA is TGTGCCAGCAGCTTACAGACAGGGAACTCTGGAAACACCATATATTTT. Its protein is CASSLQTGNSGNTIYF.

This clone was seen once. The V call is TRBV28, the J call TRBJ1-1; a possible D gene is TRBD1 (6 bases). Per germline, CDR1 MDHEN and CDR2 SYDVKM. The CDR3 is 17 amino acids. Deletions cut 3 bases from V and 4 bases from J, with 21 bases between. The CDR3 sequence is CASSFSHGGPWGTEAFF. The CDR3 DNA reads TGTGCCAGCAGTTTCTCCCACGGGGGGCCCTGGGGCACTGAAGCTTTCTTT.

The genes are TRBV19 and TRBJ1-5, with a tentative D call TRBD1 (5 bases). There are 19 residues in the CDR3. V gave up 7 bases and J gave up 0 bases, with 25 bases separating them. Germline CDR1 LNHDA, CDR2 SQIVND (reference sequence). The CDR3 loop is CASTRRGGQYRNSNQPQHF. The CDR3 bases are TGTGCCAGTACCCGGAGGGGAGGCCAATATCGGAATAGCAATCAGCCCCAGCATTTT.

The chain combines TRBV6-2 or TRBV6-3 with TRBJ2-2; D not resolved. Germline-derived CDR1 and CDR2 are MNHEY and SVGEGT. V was cut by 2 bases and J by 3 bases, with 10 bases left in between. The CDR3 contains 15 residues. Here the CDR3 reads CASSYAGSHTGELFF. CDR3 nucleotides: TGTGCCAGCAGTTACGCCGGGTCCCACACCGGGGAGCTGTTTTTT.

This clone was found a few times. The V call is TRBV30, the J call TRBJ1-3, with 7 bases that match TRBD1. The ends lost 2 bases at V and 8 bases at J; junction bases unmatched: 18. The length of the CDR3 is 17 residues. Germline values: CDR1 GTSNPN, CDR2 SVGIG (reference sequence). The CDR3 DNA reads TGTGCCTGGAGTCGTTCAGGCGTTTGGGGACAGATTGACACCATATATTTT. Amino acids: CAWSRSGVWGQIDTIYF.

In its sample, this clone ranks as medium-sized. The chain is built from TRBV7-9 and TRBJ2-3; D is uncertain. The germline CDR1 and CDR2 sequences are SEHNR and FQNEAQ (reference sequence). The CDR3 is 12 amino acids. Deletions cut 4 bases from V and 4 bases from J, with 6 bases between. The CDR3 DNA follows: TGTGCCAGCAGCTCGTCAGCAGATACGCAGTATTTT. Amino acid sequence: CASSSSADTQYF.

The chain combines TRBV7-2 with TRBJ1-5; D unclear. This CDR3 spans 14 amino acids. Trimming stripped 0 bases from V and 7 bases from J, with 10 bases between. The germline V gene has CDR1 SGHTA and CDR2 FQGNSA. The CDR3 region has the DNA TGTGCCAGCAGCTTAGCTCGGGAGAGCCAGCCCCAGCATTTT. The encoded protein is CASSLARESQPQHF. Together with reference TRBV7-2 and TRBJ1-5, the CDR3 gives the full variable domain: GAGVSQSPSNKVTEKGKDVELRCDPISGHTALYWYRQSLGQGLEFLIYFQGNSAPDKSGLPSDRFSAERTGGSVSTLTIQRTQQEDSAVYLCASSLARESQPQHFGDGTRLSIL.

This chain links TRBV7-2 with TRBJ1-3; TRBD1 is a possible D gene (5 bases). Trimming took off 4 bases at V and 3 bases at J, with 7 bases between the two ends. Germline V lookup: CDR1 SGHTA, CDR2 FQGNSA. CDR3 length: 13 residues. The CDR3 reads CASSSDSGNTIYF. In DNA, the CDR3 is TGTGCCAGCAGCTCCGACAGTGGAAACACCATATATTTT.

This clone was picked up one time. The chain employs TRBV10-3 and TRBJ2-2, with TRBD1 identical over 7 bases. Germline-derived CDR1 and CDR2 are ENHRY and SYGVKD. The CDR3 is 16 amino acids. V shed 2 bases and J 0 bases; nucleotides not matched to a gene: 3. The CDR3 reads CAISERGQPNTGELFF. In DNA form, the CDR3 reads TGTGCCATCAGTGAGAGGGGGCAACCGAACACCGGGGAGCTGTTTTTT.